These T cell receptor beta chains were read from a single sample in a study of blood T cell repertoires in COVID-19. Measured with immunoSEQ multiplex PCR; TCRdb has only the in-frame clones, and not every one. The sample shows 150,000 to 200,000 clones, approximately 80% of them seen only once. Sequences were obtained from peripheral blood. These receptors originate from an elderly woman with active or convalescent COVID-19. Each CDR3 is given with its conserved first and last residue. The order of the fields is V gene, J gene, clone size, D gene, CDR3 protein, CDR3 DNA. A D gene is named only where the DNA matches it firmly. Not every row has a clone size; where given, it reads once, few, many or a size class.

v_call: TRBV10-3; j_call: TRBJ1-6; clone_size: once; d_call: -; cdr3_aa: CAISDMRRDSPLHF; cdr3_nt: TGTGCCATCAGTGACATGAGGAGGGATTCACCCCTCCACTTT
v_call: TRBV5-1; j_call: TRBJ2-7; clone_size: -; d_call: TRBD2; cdr3_aa: CASSFSGGAYEQYF; cdr3_nt: TGCGCCAGCAGCTTTAGCGGGGGGGCCTACGAGCAGTACTTC
v_call: TRBV19; j_call: TRBJ2-1; clone_size: -; d_call: TRBD1; cdr3_aa: CASSPQQGAKVRGNEQFF; cdr3_nt: TGTGCCAGTAGTCCCCAACAGGGGGCTAAGGTCAGAGGCAATGAGCAGTTCTTC
v_call: TRBV11-2; j_call: TRBJ1-4; clone_size: -; d_call: -; cdr3_aa: CASSPGSANEKLFF; cdr3_nt: TGTGCCAGCAGCCCAGGGTCGGCTAATGAAAAACTGTTTTTT
v_call: TRBV25-1; j_call: TRBJ1-6; clone_size: -; d_call: -; cdr3_aa: CASNSQGSPLHF; cdr3_nt: TGTGCCAGCAACTCCCAGGGGTCACCCCTCCACTTT
v_call: TRBV5-1; j_call: TRBJ2-7; clone_size: -; d_call: TRBD1; cdr3_aa: CASSPGQGTDEQYF; cdr3_nt: TGCGCCAGCAGCCCGGGACAGGGCACGGACGAGCAGTACTTC
v_call: TRBV30; j_call: TRBJ1-5; clone_size: -; d_call: -; cdr3_aa: CAWSAQGPSNQPQHF; cdr3_nt: TGTGCCTGGAGTGCTCAGGGCCCTAGCAATCAGCCCCAGCATTTT
v_call: TRBV7-9; j_call: TRBJ1-4; clone_size: -; d_call: -; cdr3_aa: CASSKGGATNEKLFF; cdr3_nt: TGTGCCAGCAGCAAGGGAGGAGCAACTAATGAAAAACTGTTTTTT
v_call: TRBV3-1/TRBV3-2; j_call: TRBJ1-2; clone_size: -; d_call: -; cdr3_aa: CASSQAGQTYGYTF; cdr3_nt: TGTGCCAGCAGCCAAGCTGGACAGACCTATGGCTACACCTTC
v_call: TRBV4-1; j_call: TRBJ1-2; clone_size: once; d_call: TRBD1; cdr3_aa: CASSPGDRGQGGYTF; cdr3_nt: TGCGCCAGCAGCCCGGGAGACAGGGGGCAAGGTGGCTACACCTTC
v_call: TRBV5-5; j_call: TRBJ1-4; clone_size: -; d_call: -; cdr3_aa: CASSTLSGQEKLFF; cdr3_nt: TGTGCCAGCAGCACCCTATCAGGGCAAGAAAAACTGTTTTTT
v_call: TRBV19; j_call: TRBJ1-2; clone_size: -; d_call: -; cdr3_aa: CASNLDGNYGYTF; cdr3_nt: TGTGCCAGTAACCTAGACGGGAACTATGGCTACACCTTC
v_call: TRBV5-1; j_call: TRBJ1-4; clone_size: -; d_call: -; cdr3_aa: CASSLGGQRGEKLFF; cdr3_nt: TGCGCCAGCAGCTTAGGAGGGCAGCGTGGGGAAAAACTGTTTTTT
v_call: TRBV6-5; j_call: TRBJ2-1; clone_size: -; d_call: TRBD2; cdr3_aa: CASRPPSGGANEQFF; cdr3_nt: TGTGCCAGCAGACCTCCTAGCGGGGGGGCGAATGAGCAGTTCTTC
v_call: TRBV6-2/TRBV6-3; j_call: TRBJ1-1; clone_size: -; d_call: -; cdr3_aa: CASSYSQLNTEAFF; cdr3_nt: TGTGCCAGCAGTTACTCCCAGTTGAACACTGAAGCTTTCTTT
v_call: TRBV3-1/TRBV3-2; j_call: TRBJ2-2; clone_size: -; d_call: -; cdr3_aa: CASSQESMATGELFF; cdr3_nt: TGTGCCAGCAGCCAAGAAAGTATGGCTACCGGGGAGCTGTTTTTT
v_call: TRBV4-3; j_call: TRBJ2-7; clone_size: -; d_call: -; cdr3_aa: CASSQRETYEQYF; cdr3_nt: TGCGCCAGCAGCCAACGGGAGACCTACGAGCAGTACTTC
v_call: TRBV7-6; j_call: TRBJ2-1; clone_size: -; d_call: -; cdr3_aa: CASSLVARQFF; cdr3_nt: TGTGCCAGCAGCTTAGTAGCGCGCCAGTTCTTC
v_call: TRBV19; j_call: TRBJ1-5; clone_size: -; d_call: -; cdr3_aa: CASIPNGEGDGQPQHF; cdr3_nt: TGTGCCAGTATCCCTAACGGGGAGGGGGATGGTCAGCCCCAGCATTTT
v_call: TRBV5-1; j_call: TRBJ2-2; clone_size: -; d_call: -; cdr3_aa: CASSPRTVNTGELFF; cdr3_nt: TGCGCCAGCAGCCCCCGGACAGTGAACACCGGGGAGCTGTTTTTT
v_call: TRBV12-5; j_call: TRBJ1-1; clone_size: -; d_call: -; cdr3_aa: CASGKEVGITEAFF; cdr3_nt: TGTGCTAGTGGGAAGGAGGTGGGAATAACTGAAGCTTTCTTT
v_call: TRBV3-1/TRBV3-2; j_call: TRBJ1-1; clone_size: -; d_call: -; cdr3_aa: CASSLIGADTEAFF; cdr3_nt: TGTGCCAGCAGTCTAATAGGGGCGGACACTGAAGCTTTCTTT
v_call: TRBV4-3; j_call: TRBJ2-3; clone_size: -; d_call: -; cdr3_aa: CASSQQITDTQYF; cdr3_nt: TGCGCCAGCAGCCAACAGATCACAGATACGCAGTATTTT
v_call: TRBV25-1; j_call: TRBJ2-1; clone_size: -; d_call: TRBD1; cdr3_aa: CASSERQGAGQFF; cdr3_nt: TGTGCCAGCAGTGAGAGACAGGGGGCGGGGCAGTTCTTC
v_call: TRBV6-5; j_call: TRBJ2-1; clone_size: -; d_call: -; cdr3_aa: CASSYSVTAEQFF; cdr3_nt: TGTGCCAGCAGTTACTCGGTGACAGCGGAGCAGTTCTTC
v_call: TRBV3-1/TRBV3-2; j_call: TRBJ1-1; clone_size: -; d_call: TRBD1; cdr3_aa: CASSPLDRGTEAFF; cdr3_nt: TGTGCCAGCAGCCCCCTGGACAGGGGAACTGAAGCTTTCTTT
v_call: TRBV19; j_call: TRBJ2-5; clone_size: -; d_call: TRBD2; cdr3_aa: CASRAGGQETQYF; cdr3_nt: TGTGCCAGTAGAGCGGGGGGCCAAGAGACCCAGTACTTC
v_call: TRBV5-6; j_call: TRBJ1-4; clone_size: -; d_call: TRBD1; cdr3_aa: CASSLADRDGVEGEKLFF; cdr3_nt: TGTGCCAGCAGCTTGGCCGACAGGGATGGGGTTGAGGGTGAAAAACTGTTTTTT
v_call: TRBV6-2/TRBV6-3; j_call: TRBJ1-1; clone_size: -; d_call: TRBD1; cdr3_aa: CASSYSRDRGMNTEAFF; cdr3_nt: TGTGCCAGCAGTTACTCGAGGGACAGGGGTATGAACACTGAAGCTTTCTTT
v_call: TRBV25-1; j_call: TRBJ1-4; clone_size: many; d_call: -; cdr3_aa: CASSRPDRDEKLFF; cdr3_nt: TGTGCCAGCAGTCGACCGGACAGAGATGAAAAACTGTTTTTT
v_call: TRBV12-3/TRBV12-4; j_call: TRBJ1-2; clone_size: once; d_call: -; cdr3_aa: CASSLPGYGYTF; cdr3_nt: TGTGCCAGCAGTTTACCGGGTTATGGCTACACCTTC
v_call: TRBV27; j_call: TRBJ2-6; clone_size: -; d_call: TRBD2; cdr3_aa: CASSLWSLAGGLTGANVLTF; cdr3_nt: TGTGCCAGCAGTTTATGGTCGCTAGCGGGGGGCCTAACTGGGGCCAACGTCCTGACTTTC
v_call: TRBV9; j_call: TRBJ1-1; clone_size: -; d_call: -; cdr3_aa: CASSVGHMNTEAFF; cdr3_nt: TGTGCCAGCAGCGTGGGACATATGAACACTGAAGCTTTCTTT
v_call: TRBV10-3; j_call: TRBJ2-1; clone_size: -; d_call: TRBD2; cdr3_aa: CAISDPTSGGSREQFF; cdr3_nt: TGTGCCATCAGTGATCCCACTAGCGGGGGTTCGCGGGAGCAGTTCTTC
v_call: TRBV9; j_call: TRBJ1-4; clone_size: -; d_call: TRBD1; cdr3_aa: CASSVSGTGGEKLFF; cdr3_nt: TGTGCCAGCAGCGTCTCCGGGACAGGGGGTGAAAAACTGTTTTTT
v_call: TRBV9; j_call: TRBJ1-2; clone_size: -; d_call: -; cdr3_aa: CASRGQEGYGYTF; cdr3_nt: TGTGCCAGCAGGGGGCAGGAGGGCTATGGCTACACCTTC
v_call: TRBV18; j_call: TRBJ1-6; clone_size: -; d_call: -; cdr3_aa: CASSNEGLTLGNSPLHF; cdr3_nt: TGTGCCAGCTCAAACGAAGGACTGACCCTGGGGAATTCACCCCTCCACTTT
v_call: TRBV4-3; j_call: TRBJ1-3; clone_size: -; d_call: -; cdr3_aa: CASSQDYSGNTIYF; cdr3_nt: TGCGCCAGCAGCCAAGACTACTCTGGAAACACCATATATTTT
v_call: TRBV19; j_call: TRBJ1-2; clone_size: -; d_call: TRBD1; cdr3_aa: CASTSGQGSLYGYTF; cdr3_nt: TGTGCCAGTACCTCGGGACAGGGGTCCCTCTATGGCTACACCTTC
v_call: TRBV29-1; j_call: TRBJ1-6; clone_size: -; d_call: -; cdr3_aa: CSYSRSPLHF; cdr3_nt: TGCAGTTACAGTAGGTCACCCCTCCACTTT
v_call: TRBV27; j_call: TRBJ2-3; clone_size: -; d_call: -; cdr3_aa: CASSKGHNTDTQYF; cdr3_nt: TGTGCCAGCAGTAAAGGACACAACACAGATACGCAGTATTTT
v_call: TRBV5-4; j_call: TRBJ2-6; clone_size: -; d_call: TRBD1; cdr3_aa: CASSLQGAPGANVLTF; cdr3_nt: TGTGCCAGCAGCTTACAGGGGGCGCCGGGGGCCAACGTCCTGACTTTC
v_call: TRBV27; j_call: TRBJ2-3; clone_size: -; d_call: TRBD2; cdr3_aa: CASSLLGLALSTDTQYF; cdr3_nt: TGTGCCAGCAGTTTATTAGGACTAGCGCTAAGCACAGATACGCAGTATTTT
v_call: TRBV14; j_call: TRBJ1-4; clone_size: -; d_call: -; cdr3_aa: CASSQLHSTSTNEKLFF; cdr3_nt: TGTGCCAGCAGCCAACTCCATAGCACATCAACTAATGAAAAACTGTTTTTT
v_call: TRBV28; j_call: TRBJ1-3; clone_size: -; d_call: -; cdr3_aa: CASMWSSGNTIYF; cdr3_nt: TGTGCCAGCATGTGGAGCTCTGGAAACACCATATATTTT
v_call: TRBV5-6; j_call: TRBJ1-1; clone_size: -; d_call: -; cdr3_aa: CASTTGLENTEAFF; cdr3_nt: TGTGCCAGCACAACAGGGTTGGAGAACACTGAAGCTTTCTTT
v_call: TRBV29-1; j_call: TRBJ1-4; clone_size: -; d_call: -; cdr3_aa: CSGRDFSNEKLFF; cdr3_nt: TGCAGCGGGCGGGACTTCAGTAATGAAAAACTGTTTTTT